The entry that follows covers one T cell receptor beta chain sequence. In germline, CDR1 is SGDLS, CDR2 YYNGEE. Trimming pared 0 bases from V and 2 bases from J, leaving 6 bases between. The CDR3 is 14 amino acids. Here immunoSEQ multiplex PCR was the method, and the copy in TCRdb shows in-frame clones only, minus some. The sample lists roughly 440,000 clones, 88% seen once, with roughly 12% in the top ten. This sample is drawn from a study of blood T cell repertoires in COVID-19. The sequence derives from a woman aged 50 to 65 with COVID-19, enrolled during active disease. The sample consisted of peripheral blood. This chain uses TRBV9 with TRBJ2-1; D remains unclear. CDR3 in DNA: TGTGCCAGCAGCGTAGGGAGCGCCTACAATGAGCAGTTCTTC. This gives the protein CASSVGSAYNEQFF.